These 8 T cell receptor beta chains came from one sample sequenced in a study of cytomegalovirus exposure and HLA in healthy donors. PCR amplification relied on 60 Vbeta primers (plus 13 Jbeta primers). Some clones are missing from TCRdb's copy, which holds only in-frame ones; the method was immunoSEQ multiplex PCR. Seen here are around 190,000 clones, roughly 80% observed once, and the top ten hold around 5.4%. Sequencing was carried out using PBMCs. The receptor source for this set is a man aged 40-50 years in good health and CMV-seronegative.

The chain recombines TRBV7-2 with TRBJ2-1; 7 nucleotides agree with TRBD2. The germline V gene has CDR1 SGHTA and CDR2 FQGNSA. This CDR3 comprises 16 residues. The V gene end was trimmed by 5 bases and the J gene end by 7 bases; junction bases not matched to a gene: 14. The chain's CDR3 is CASSPLVGGRGNEQFF. The CDR3 nucleotides read TGTGCCAGCAGCCCGTTGGTGGGGGGGAGGGGTAATGAGCAGTTCTTC. Complete variable domain (other parts from reference TRBV7-2 and TRBJ2-1): GAGVSQSPSNKVTEKGKDVELRCDPISGHTALYWYRQSLGQGLEFLIYFQGNSAPDKSGLPSDRFSAERTGGSVSTLTIQRTQQEDSAVYLCASSPLVGGRGNEQFFGPGTRLTVL.

Written as DNA, the CDR3 is TGTGCCAGCAGCCGACAGTTCGAGCAGTACTTC. Residues: CASSRQFEQYF. This chain connects TRBV5-5 to TRBJ2-7, with D perhaps matching TRBD1 (5 bases). The CDR3 covers 11 residues. V was trimmed by 4 bases and J by 6 bases, leaving 8 bases between them. Germline CDR1 SGHKS, CDR2 YYEKEE (reference sequence).

This clone was recorded a few times. This chain joins TRBV18 and TRBJ1-2, with 8 bases identical to TRBD1. V shed 3 bases, J shed 0 bases, and the junction held 9 bases outside the gene matches. There are 17 residues in the CDR3. Germline V lookup: CDR1 KGHSH, CDR2 LQKENI. This chain's CDR3 is CASSPTGQVLANYGYTF. The CDR3, as DNA: TGTGCCAGCTCACCGACGGGACAGGTATTAGCTAACTATGGCTACACCTTC.

CDR3 coding DNA: TGTGCCTGGACCCAAATGGGACAGGGCGGGAAAAACATTCAGTACTTC. This codes for CAWTQMGQGGKNIQYF. This chain uses TRBV30 with TRBJ2-4; 9 bases match TRBD1. Trimming cost V 4 bases and J 4 bases; bases outside gene matches: 11. Germline V gives CDR1 GTSNPN, CDR2 SVGIG (reference sequence). The CDR3 contains 16 residues.

The chain is built from TRBV9 and TRBJ2-5; TRBD2 is a possible D gene (6 bases). V lost 4 bases to trimming and J lost 3 bases, with 13 bases between them. This CDR3 is 14 amino acids long. Germline V gene lookup returns CDR1 SGDLS and CDR2 YYNGEE. CDR3 sequence (DNA): TGTGCCAGCAGCCTCCAGGGCGGGGAAGAGACCCAGTACTTC. Translation gives CASSLQGGEETQYF.

V and J are TRBV2 and TRBJ1-1; 8 nucleotides line up with TRBD1. This CDR3 is 14 amino acids long. Germline V gene lookup returns CDR1 SNHLY and CDR2 FYNNEI. The J segment lost 4 bases and the V segment lost 7 bases, leaving 8 bases of the junction unmatched. The CDR3 DNA follows: TGTGCCAGCACGAAGTTACAGGGGGGCACTGAAGCTTTCTTT. This gives the protein CASTKLQGGTEAFF.

The chain employs TRBV5-1 and TRBJ2-7; D possibly corresponds to TRBD1 (6 bases). CDR3 length equals 12 residues. Germline V gives CDR1 SGHRS, CDR2 YFSETQ. V shed 0 bases and J shed 7 bases, with 8 bases lying between them. CDR3: CASSLAGEEQYF. The CDR3 DNA reads as TGCGCCAGCAGCTTGGCAGGGGAGGAGCAGTACTTC.

V usage is TRBV12-5 and J usage is TRBJ1-5, with D unclear. The length of the CDR3 is 13 residues. V gave up 3 bases and J gave up 0 bases, with 3 bases separating them. CDR1 and CDR2 from the germline V gene are LGHNT and FRNRAP. The CDR3 DNA follows: TGTGCTAGTGGTTTCAATAGCAATCAGCCCCAGCATTTT. It encodes CASGFNSNQPQHF.